This T cell receptor beta chain is from a study of cytomegalovirus exposure and HLA in healthy donors. The PCR ran on 60 Vbeta and 13 Jbeta primers. Libraries were prepared by immunoSEQ multiplex PCR; TCRdb keeps only in-frame clonotypes and omits some of them. The sample carries tens of thousands of clones, less than 80% recorded once. This clone was recorded a few times. The antigen remains undetermined. Broader study findings: Roughly 170 TCR beta chains were listed as cytomegalovirus-associated. The later analysis indicated that the majority of CMV-associated TCR beta chains appeared HLA-restricted.

The receptor was isolated from a middle-aged woman in good health and CMV-seronegative. Sequenced sample: PBMCs.

As DNA, the CDR3 is TGTGCCAGCAGCCCCCGGACAGGGCAGTTCTTC. Amino acids: CASSPRTGQFF. The rearrangement joins TRBV21-1 to TRBJ2-1; TRBD1, the table's D call, lacks a check against the DNA. TRBV21-1 has pseudogene status. This CDR3 is 11 amino acids long.